This T cell receptor (beta chain) was captured in a study of blood T cell repertoires in COVID-19. On the study more broadly: Samples taken during acute and convalescent COVID-19 were collected in the United States, Italy and Spain. T cells, B-cell-depleted T cells, or PBMCs supplied cDNA or gDNA.

V shed 10 bases and J shed 10 bases, with 17 bases lying between them. CDR3 length: 12 residues. Per germline, CDR1 MGHDK and CDR2 SYGVNS. Data came from immunoSEQ multiplex PCR; TCRdb stores just in-frame clones and leaves some out. The sample records fewer than 30,000 clones, over 75% being singletons. The J gene is TRBJ2-1, the V gene TRBV25-1; maybe TRBD2 (6 bases). Sample: peripheral blood. The receptor's source is a woman between 65 and 79 years old with active or convalescent COVID-19. The CDR3: CATSRGLREQFF. The CDR3 nucleotides read TGTGCCACTTCCCGGGGACTTCGAGAGCAGTTCTTC.